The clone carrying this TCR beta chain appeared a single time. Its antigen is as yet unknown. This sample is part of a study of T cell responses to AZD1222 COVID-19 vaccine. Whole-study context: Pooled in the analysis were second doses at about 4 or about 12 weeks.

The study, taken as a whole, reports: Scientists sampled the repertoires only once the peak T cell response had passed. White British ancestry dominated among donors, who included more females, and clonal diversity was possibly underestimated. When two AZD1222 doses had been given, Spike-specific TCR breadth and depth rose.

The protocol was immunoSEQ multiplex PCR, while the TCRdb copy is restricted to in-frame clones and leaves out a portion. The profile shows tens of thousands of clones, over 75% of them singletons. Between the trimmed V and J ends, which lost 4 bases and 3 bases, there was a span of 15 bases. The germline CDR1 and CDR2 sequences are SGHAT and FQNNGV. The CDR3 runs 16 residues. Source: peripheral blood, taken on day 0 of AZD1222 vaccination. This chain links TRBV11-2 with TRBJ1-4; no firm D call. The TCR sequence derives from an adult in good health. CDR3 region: CASSWGLGWANEKLFF. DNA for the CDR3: TGTGCCAGCAGCTGGGGTTTGGGCTGGGCTAATGAAAAACTGTTTTTT.